The source of this TCR beta chain is a study of T cell changes during pregnancy in multiple sclerosis. TCRdb's copy holds only in-frame clones and misses some; the assay was immunoSEQ multiplex PCR. This table holds about 100,000 clones, around nine tenths found once. The germline V gene has CDR1 LGHNA and CDR2 YNFKEQ. Trimming cost V 1 base and J 7 bases; bases outside gene matches: 14. CDR3 size: 17 residues. This clonotype originated in a female donor with multiple sclerosis, enrolled in a pregnancy study. The input for sequencing was peripheral blood, taken in the second trimester of pregnancy. This sequence joins TRBV4-2 and TRBJ1-2; 8 positions agree with TRBD1. The CDR3 region has the DNA TGTGCCAGCAGCCAAGGGGTTGGGACAGGAGCCGAAAGTGGCTACACCTTC. It codes for CASSQGVGTGAESGYTF.